This T cell receptor (beta chain) was sequenced in a study of T cell clonotyping in hematopoietic cell transplantation. A word on this clone: Its antigen remains unknown.

Time point: recipient sample about 28 days before transplant, after cytoreduction. Blood collection times were about day -28 and days 30, 100, 180 posttransplant. Germline CDR1 reads SGDLS; CDR2 reads YYNGEE. V shed 0 bases, J shed 5 bases, and the junction held 7 bases outside the gene matches. This CDR3 is 15 amino acids long. Findings of the study overall: Pathologically expanded recipient clonotypes increased progressively from day 30 to day 180 as diversity fell. No sorting was done, leaving CD4 and CD8 contributions mixed.

TCRdb's copy holds only in-frame clones and misses some; the assay was immunoSEQ multiplex PCR. The data hold about 38,000 clones, with 95% observed a single time. The sample was peripheral blood mononuclear cells, taken before stem cell transplant. This chain links TRBV9 with TRBJ2-7, with TRBD2 matching over 8 bases. The receptor was isolated from a man in his forties with chronic myeloid leukemia. Some clones in this sample may be carry-over from other donors' samples. CDR3 coding DNA: TGTGCCAGCAGCGTAGAGCCGGGGGGGCAAGACGAGCAGTACTTC. Translating gives CASSVEPGGQDEQYF.